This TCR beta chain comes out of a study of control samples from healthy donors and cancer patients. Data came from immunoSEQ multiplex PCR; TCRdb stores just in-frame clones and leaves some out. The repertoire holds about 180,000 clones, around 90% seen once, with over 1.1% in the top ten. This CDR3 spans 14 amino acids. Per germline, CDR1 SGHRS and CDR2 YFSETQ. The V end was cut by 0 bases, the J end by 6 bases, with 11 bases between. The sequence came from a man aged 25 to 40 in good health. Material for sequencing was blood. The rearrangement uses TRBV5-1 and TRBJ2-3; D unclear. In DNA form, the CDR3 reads TGCGCCAGCAGCTTGGCCTCTGGGGTGGATACGCAGTATTTT. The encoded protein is CASSLASGVDTQYF.